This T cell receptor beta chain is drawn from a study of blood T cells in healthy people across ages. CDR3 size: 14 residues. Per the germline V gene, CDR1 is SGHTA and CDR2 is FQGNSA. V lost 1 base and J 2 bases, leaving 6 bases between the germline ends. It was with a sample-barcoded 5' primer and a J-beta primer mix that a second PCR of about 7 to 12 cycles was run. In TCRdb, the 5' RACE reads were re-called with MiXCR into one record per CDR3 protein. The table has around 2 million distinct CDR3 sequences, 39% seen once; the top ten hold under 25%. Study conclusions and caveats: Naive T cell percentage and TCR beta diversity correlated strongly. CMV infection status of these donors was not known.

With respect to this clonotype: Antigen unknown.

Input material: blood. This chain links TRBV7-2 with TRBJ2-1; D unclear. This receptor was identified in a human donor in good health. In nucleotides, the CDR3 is TGTGCCAGCAGCTTAGACTGGACCTACAATGAGCAGTTCTTC. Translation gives CASSLDWTYNEQFF.